Following are 16 T cell receptor beta chains from one sample sequenced in a study of blood T cells in healthy people across ages. A sample-barcoded 5' primer and a J-beta primer mix were used in a second PCR of roughly 6 to 11 cycles. TCRdb reprocessed the 5' RACE reads with MiXCR, giving one entry per CDR3 protein. The repertoire holds around 800,000 distinct CDR3 sequences, with less than 60% as singletons. Sequencing was done on a sample of blood. These receptors all stem from a man older than 75 in good health.

The chain carries TRBV6-2 or TRBV6-3 and TRBJ2-5; D uncertain. The DNA matches TRBJ2-7 better at its end, which makes the J call doubtful. The CDR3 has 11 residues. Germline V gene sequence: CDR1 MNHEY, CDR2 SVGEGT. The CDR3 sequence is CASSKRYEQYF. The CDR3 DNA is TGTGCCAGCAGTAAACGCTACGAGCAGTACTTC.

The chain has TRBV2 and TRBJ2-1; tentative D call: TRBD2 (7 bases). Trimming took off 2 bases at V and 4 bases at J, with 9 bases between the two ends. Germline lookup yields CDR1 SNHLY and CDR2 FYNNEI. This CDR3 has 14 residues. CDR3 sequence reads: CASSERGGYNEQFF. For the CDR3, the DNA is TGTGCCAGCAGTGAAAGGGGGGGGTACAATGAGCAGTTCTTC.

The rearrangement joins TRBV20-1 to TRBJ2-3; D unclear. The CDR3 is 13 residues long. V was trimmed by 5 bases and J by 0 bases, leaving 9 bases between them. CDR1 is DFQATT and CDR2 is SNEGSKA in the germline V gene (reference sequence). The CDR3 nucleotides read TGCAGTGCTCTAACCACTAGCACAGATACGCAGTATTTT. Amino acids: CSALTTSTDTQYF.

This clonotype was recorded many times. V is TRBV20-1 and J is TRBJ2-7; 10 nucleotides line up with TRBD2. Germline-derived CDR1 and CDR2 are DFQATT and SNEGSKA (reference sequence). The CDR3 sequence is 17 residues long. V shed 0 bases, J shed 5 bases, and the junction held 13 bases outside the gene matches. CDR3: CSARDPTTSGRFDEQYF. The CDR3 DNA sequence: TGCAGTGCTAGAGATCCTACGACTAGCGGGCGGTTCGACGAGCAGTACTTC.

This clonotype has a single count. One end of the junction does not line up with germline, which may come from a read error. The V gene is TRBV7-3, the J gene TRBJ2-3; D not resolved. Germline V lookup: CDR1 SGHTA, CDR2 FQGTGA. There are 14 residues in the CDR3. DNA for the CDR3: TGTGCCAGCAACTTAGGGTTGACCCAAGATACGCAGTATTTT. Its translation is CASNLGLTQDTQYF.

The CDR3 here is CSAVEGALYEQYF. CDR3 DNA sequence: TGCAGTGCAGTAGAGGGGGCTCTATACGAGCAGTACTTC. The rearrangement links TRBV20-1 to TRBJ2-7; 7 bases align to TRBD1. The trim removed 6 bases at V and 4 bases at J, leaving 9 bases unmatched. The CDR3 is made up of 13 amino acids. CDR1 DFQATT and CDR2 SNEGSKA come from the germline V gene (reference sequence).

V is TRBV20-1 and J is TRBJ2-3, with D possibly TRBD2 on 6 matching bases. In germline, CDR1 is DFQATT, CDR2 SNEGSKA (reference sequence). This CDR3 has 16 residues. Trimming took 4 bases from V and 0 from J, leaving 17 bases between them. The CDR3 is CSATRAGLGSTDTQYF. CDR3 coding DNA: TGCAGTGCTACCCGTGCGGGGCTAGGGAGCACAGATACGCAGTATTTT.

Worth noting for this clonotype: A single base separates this from a much larger clone, so it may be a read error. This chain connects TRBV27 to TRBJ2-7; TRBD1 or TRBD2 may be the D gene (6 bases each). Germline assignment: CDR1 MNHEY and CDR2 SMNVEV (reference sequence). This CDR3 has 16 residues. The V gene lost 4 bases and the J gene lost 5 bases, with 21 bases spanning the gap. CDR3 DNA sequence: TGTGCCAGCAGTTGGGGGGCCTCTAGCGTTGTTAACGAGCAGTACTTC. Translation: CASSWGASSVVNEQYF.

This clonotype was detected only a few times. This rearrangement joins TRBV5-1 to TRBJ2-3, with 8 bases identical to TRBD2. CDR1 and CDR2 from the germline V gene are SGHRS and YFSETQ. This CDR3 spans 16 amino acids. Germline trimming cut 4 bases from V and 0 bases from J; bases unmatched to any gene: 7. Here the CDR3 DNA reads TGCGCCAGCAGCCCGGGAGGGGAACCTAGCACAGATACGCAGTATTTT. Translation: CASSPGGEPSTDTQYF. The full variable domain, in which reference TRBV5-1 and TRBJ2-3 provide the parts outside the CDR3, is KAGVTQTPRYLIKTRGQQVTLSCSPISGHRSVSWYQQTPGQGLQFLFEYFSETQRNKGNFPGRFSGRQFSNSRSEMNVSTLELGDSALYLCASSPGGEPSTDTQYFGPGTRLTVL.

A remark on this clonotype: The germline gene is not matched at one end of the junction; a read error may be the cause. This rearrangement joins TRBV19 to TRBJ1-1, with unresolved D. The CDR3 sequence is 13 residues long. CDR1 is LNHDA and CDR2 is SQIVND in the germline V gene (reference sequence). The CDR3 nucleotides read TGTGCCGGTAGTATTTCGGGCGCCTCTGAAGCTTTCTTT. Amino acid sequence: CAGSISGASEAFF.

At least ten counts were recorded for this clonotype. A much larger clone lies a single base off, so this may be a read error. The J gene is TRBJ2-5, the V gene TRBV7-3; 13 bases are shared with TRBD2. The CDR3 has 16 residues. Germline V gene lookup returns CDR1 SGHTA and CDR2 FQGTGA. Trimming took 5 bases from V and 11 from J; bases not matched to a gene: 14. CDR3 DNA sequence: TGTGCCAGCAGCCGCAGGACTAGCGGGAGCTACAATGAGCAGTACTTC. Translating it yields CASSRRTSGSYNEQYF.

Points on this clonotype: A junction boundary mismatches the germline segment, possibly from a read error. The chain uses TRBV7-7 and TRBJ2-5; no clear D. The CDR3 totals 15 residues. Per germline, CDR1 SSHAT and CDR2 FNYEAQ (reference sequence). Here the CDR3 DNA reads TGTGCTAGCAGCTTAGGTGGGATCCCTCAAGAGACCCAGTACTTC. Translation: CASSLGGIPQETQYF.

This clonotype was recorded at least ten times. The V and J genes are TRBV29-1 and TRBJ2-5; D is perhaps TRBD1 (5 bases). Trimming left V 4 bases short and J 5 bases short, with 17 bases between. Looked up from germline, CDR1 is SQVTM and CDR2 is ANQGSEA. This CDR3 is 14 amino acids long. The CDR3 region is CSVVPQGSRETQYF. The CDR3 bases are TGCAGCGTTGTTCCCCAGGGTAGTCGCGAGACCCAGTACTTC. The variable domain in full, with the rest retrieved from reference TRBV29-1 and TRBJ2-5, is SAVISQKPSRDICQRGTSLTIQCQVDSQVTMMFWYRQQPGQSLTLIATANQGSEATYESGFVIDKFPISRPNLTFSTLTVSNMSPEDSSIYLCSVVPQGSRETQYFGPGTRLLVL.

For this clonotype: A much larger clone differs from this one at a single base, so this may be a read error. This chain connects TRBV29-1 to TRBJ2-7; 9 nucleotides align to TRBD1. The J call may be mistaken, given a closer DNA end match to TRBJ2-5. Germline values: CDR1 SQVTM, CDR2 ANQGSEA. The CDR3 extends over 13 amino acids. CDR3 region: CSARTGDIETQYF. The CDR3 DNA is TGCAGCGCCAGGACAGGGGACATCGAGACCCAGTACTTC.

In DNA form, the CDR3 reads TGTGCCAGCAGCCAAGAGGTGGTTAACTATGGCTACACCTTC. Its translation: CASSQEVVNYGYTF. J is TRBJ1-2 and V is TRBV4-2; D uncertain. The germline V gene has CDR1 LGHNA and CDR2 YNFKEQ. The CDR3 contains 14 residues. V lost 0 bases to trimming and J lost 1 base, with 6 bases between them.

This sequence joins TRBV3-1 and TRBJ2-7; a possible D gene is TRBD2 (6 bases). The CDR3 is 17 residues long. V was trimmed by 1 base and J by 0 bases, leaving 16 bases between them. Germline assignment: CDR1 LGHDT and CDR2 YNNKEL (reference sequence). The chain's CDR3 is CASSQGVLAGSSYEQYF. CDR3 DNA: TGTGCCAGCAGCCAAGGCGTCTTGGCGGGGTCCTCCTACGAGCAGTACTTC.